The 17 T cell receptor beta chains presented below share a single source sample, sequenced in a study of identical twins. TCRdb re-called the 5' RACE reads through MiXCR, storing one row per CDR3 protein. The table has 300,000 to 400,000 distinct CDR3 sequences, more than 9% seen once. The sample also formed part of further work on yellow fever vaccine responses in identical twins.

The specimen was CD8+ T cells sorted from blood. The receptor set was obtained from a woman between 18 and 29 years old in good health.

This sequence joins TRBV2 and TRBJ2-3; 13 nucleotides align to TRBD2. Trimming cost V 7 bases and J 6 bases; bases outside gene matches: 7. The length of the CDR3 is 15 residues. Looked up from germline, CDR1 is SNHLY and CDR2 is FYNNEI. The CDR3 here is CASKRTSGSSDTQYF. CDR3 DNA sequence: TGTGCCAGCAAACGGACTAGCGGGAGTTCCGATACGCAGTATTTT.

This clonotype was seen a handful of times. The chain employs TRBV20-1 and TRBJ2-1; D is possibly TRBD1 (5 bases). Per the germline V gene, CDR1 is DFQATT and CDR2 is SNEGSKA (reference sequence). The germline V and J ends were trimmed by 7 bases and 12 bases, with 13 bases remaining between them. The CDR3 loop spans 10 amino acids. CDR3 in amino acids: CSVQELGQFF. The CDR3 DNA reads TGCAGTGTACAGGAATTGGGGCAGTTCTTC.

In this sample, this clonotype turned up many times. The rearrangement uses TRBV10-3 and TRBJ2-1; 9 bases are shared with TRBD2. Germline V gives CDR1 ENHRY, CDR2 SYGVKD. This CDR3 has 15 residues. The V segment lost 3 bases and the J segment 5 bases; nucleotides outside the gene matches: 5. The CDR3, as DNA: TGTGCCATCAGTGATAGCGGGAGTAAAAACAATGAGCAGTTCTTC. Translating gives CAISDSGSKNNEQFF.

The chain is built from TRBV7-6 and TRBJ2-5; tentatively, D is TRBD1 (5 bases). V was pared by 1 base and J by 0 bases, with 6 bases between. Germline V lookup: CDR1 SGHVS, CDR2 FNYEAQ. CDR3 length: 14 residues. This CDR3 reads CASSLDRYQETQYF. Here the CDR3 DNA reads TGTGCCAGCAGCTTAGACAGGTACCAAGAGACCCAGTACTTC.

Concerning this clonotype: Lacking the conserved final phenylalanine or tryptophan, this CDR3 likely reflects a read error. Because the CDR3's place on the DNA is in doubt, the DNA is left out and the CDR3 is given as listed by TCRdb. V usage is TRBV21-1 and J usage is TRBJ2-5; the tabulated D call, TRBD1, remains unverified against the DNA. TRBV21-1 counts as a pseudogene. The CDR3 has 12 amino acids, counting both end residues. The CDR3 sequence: CAGQGARETQYL.

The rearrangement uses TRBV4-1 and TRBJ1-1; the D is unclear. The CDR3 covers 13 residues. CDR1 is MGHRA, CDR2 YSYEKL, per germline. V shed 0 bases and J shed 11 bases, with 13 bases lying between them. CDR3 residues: CASSQDLLFLAFF. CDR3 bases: TGCGCCAGCAGCCAAGATCTTTTATTTCTGGCTTTCTTT.

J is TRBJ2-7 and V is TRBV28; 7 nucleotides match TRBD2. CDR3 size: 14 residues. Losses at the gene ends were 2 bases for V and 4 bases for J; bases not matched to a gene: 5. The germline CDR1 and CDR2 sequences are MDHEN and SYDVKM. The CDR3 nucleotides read TGTGCCAGCAGTTTACTACTAGCGCTTTACGAGCAGTACGTC. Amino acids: CASSLLLALYEQYV.

CDR3 nucleotides: TGCAGTGCTAGAGGAGGTGGTAGCGGGGGGGAGTACAATGAGCAGTTCTTC. It is translated as CSARGGGSGGEYNEQFF. This chain joins TRBV20-1 and TRBJ2-1; 11 bases line up with TRBD2. Germline CDR1 DFQATT, CDR2 SNEGSKA (reference sequence). V was pared by 1 base and J by 4 bases, with 9 bases of the junction left unmatched. The CDR3 length is 17 residues.

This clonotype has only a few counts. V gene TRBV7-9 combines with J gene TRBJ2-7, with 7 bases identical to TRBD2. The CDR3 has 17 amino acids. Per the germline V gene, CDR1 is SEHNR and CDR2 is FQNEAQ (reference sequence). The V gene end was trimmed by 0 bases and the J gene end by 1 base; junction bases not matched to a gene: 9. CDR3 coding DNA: TGTGCCAGCAGCTTAGCGTCGGGCGGGAGAAGATCCTACGAGCAGTACTTC. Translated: CASSLASGGRRSYEQYF.

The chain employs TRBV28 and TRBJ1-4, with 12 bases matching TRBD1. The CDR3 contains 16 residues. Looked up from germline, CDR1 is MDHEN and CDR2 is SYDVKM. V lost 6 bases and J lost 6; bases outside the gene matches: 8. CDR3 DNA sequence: TGTGCCAGCAGCCGGGACAGGGGGCGGTTAGATGAAAAACTGTTTTTT. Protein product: CASSRDRGRLDEKLFF.

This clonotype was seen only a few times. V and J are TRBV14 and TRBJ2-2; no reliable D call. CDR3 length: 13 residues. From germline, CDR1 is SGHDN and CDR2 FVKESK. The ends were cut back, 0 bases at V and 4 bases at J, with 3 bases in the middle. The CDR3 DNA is TGTGCCAGCAGCCAAGAATTCACCGGGGAGCTGTTTTTT. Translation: CASSQEFTGELFF.

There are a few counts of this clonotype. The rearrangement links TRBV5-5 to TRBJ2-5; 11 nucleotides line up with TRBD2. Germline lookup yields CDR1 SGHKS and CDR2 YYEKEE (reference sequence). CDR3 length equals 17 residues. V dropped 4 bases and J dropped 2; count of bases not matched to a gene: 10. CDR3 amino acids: CASSPGLAGLYQETQYF. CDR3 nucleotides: TGTGCCAGCAGCCCCGGACTAGCGGGCCTGTATCAAGAGACCCAGTACTTC.

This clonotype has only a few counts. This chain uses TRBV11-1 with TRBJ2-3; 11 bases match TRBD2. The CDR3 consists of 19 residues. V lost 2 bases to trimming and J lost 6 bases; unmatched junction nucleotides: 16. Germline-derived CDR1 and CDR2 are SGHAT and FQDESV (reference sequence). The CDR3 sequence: CASSLNPLSGGLADDTQYF. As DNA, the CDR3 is TGTGCCAGCAGCTTAAACCCCCTTAGCGGGGGACTAGCGGATGATACGCAGTATTTT.

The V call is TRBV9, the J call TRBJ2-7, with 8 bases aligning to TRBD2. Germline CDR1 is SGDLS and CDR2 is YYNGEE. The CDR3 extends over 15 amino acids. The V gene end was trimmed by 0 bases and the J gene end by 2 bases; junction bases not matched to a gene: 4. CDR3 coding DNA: TGTGCCAGCAGCGTAGGGGTAGCGGGAACCTACGAGCAGTACTTC. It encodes CASSVGVAGTYEQYF.

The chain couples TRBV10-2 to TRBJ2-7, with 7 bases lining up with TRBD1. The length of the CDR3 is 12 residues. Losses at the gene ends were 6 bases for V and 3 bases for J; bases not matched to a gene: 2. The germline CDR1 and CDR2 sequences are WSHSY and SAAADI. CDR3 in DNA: TGCGCCAGCAGAGGGGACAGCTACGAGCAGTACTTC. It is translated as CASRGDSYEQYF.

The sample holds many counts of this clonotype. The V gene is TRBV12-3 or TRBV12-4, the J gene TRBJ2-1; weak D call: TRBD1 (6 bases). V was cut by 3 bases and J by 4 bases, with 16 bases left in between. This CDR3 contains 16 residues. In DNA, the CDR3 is TGTGCCAGCAGTTTTACACAGGGAGATCGGTACAATGAGCAGTTCTTC. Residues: CASSFTQGDRYNEQFF.

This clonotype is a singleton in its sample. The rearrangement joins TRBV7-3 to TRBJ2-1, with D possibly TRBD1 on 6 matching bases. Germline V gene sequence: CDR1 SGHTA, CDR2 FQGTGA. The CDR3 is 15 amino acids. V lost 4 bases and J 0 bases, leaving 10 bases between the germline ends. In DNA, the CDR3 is TGTGCCAGCAGCTCTGGACAGAACTCCTACAATGAGCAGTTCTTC. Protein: CASSSGQNSYNEQFF.